This T cell receptor (beta chain) derives from a study of cytomegalovirus exposure and HLA in healthy donors. Germline CDR1 is SGHDT and CDR2 is YYEEEE. Trimming removed 5 bases from V and 2 bases from J; junction bases left unmatched: 4. The CDR3 loop spans 16 amino acids. PCR used 60 Vbeta primers and 13 Jbeta primers. Generated by immunoSEQ multiplex PCR, the TCRdb table keeps only in-frame clones and is missing some. The sample holds 200,000 or so clones, 70% to 85% seen once. The source material was PBMCs. The chain links TRBV5-6 to TRBJ2-3, with 14 bases that match TRBD2. This receptor was obtained from a boy aged 2 to 9 in good health and CMV-seronegative. This CDR3 is CASRRTSGGPTDTQYF. CDR3 in DNA: TGTGCCAGCAGGAGGACTAGCGGGGGGCCCACAGATACGCAGTATTTT. Drawing the rest from reference TRBV5-6 and TRBJ2-3, the complete variable domain is DAGVTQSPTHLIKTRGQQVTLRCSPKSGHDTVSWYQQALGQGPQFIFQYYEEEERQRGNFPDRFSGHQFPNYSSELNVNALLLGDSALYLCASRRTSGGPTDTQYFGPGTRLTVL.